This T cell receptor beta chain was found in a study of pediatric ulcerative colitis. Study-wide context: Disease was pancolitis in several and left-sided in two, histology-confirmed.

The CDR3 loop spans 14 amino acids. Between the trimmed V and J ends, which lost 5 bases and 4 bases, there was a span of 12 bases. Germline CDR1 LNHDA, CDR2 SQIVND (reference sequence). Study-wide results and caveats: Ulcerative colitis patients shared more blood-rectal clones than controls.

Remarks on this clone: Antigen: not known.

The rectum was sampled with one to two pinch biopsies at colonoscopy. Here immunoSEQ multiplex PCR was the method, and the copy in TCRdb shows in-frame clones only, minus some. The table shows 35,000 to 45,000 clones, with 65% to 85% occurring only once. Sequenced input: gut tissue. V gene TRBV19 combines with J gene TRBJ1-5; TRBD1 might be the D (6 bases). This clonotype was sampled from a boy younger than 18 with severe ulcerative colitis. CDR3 residues: CASSVGGSNQPQHF. CDR3 in DNA: TGTGCCAGTAGTGTAGGGGGTTCAAATCAGCCCCAGCATTTT.